Given below is one T cell receptor beta chain in context. This specimen belongs to a study of blood T cell repertoires in COVID-19. About the study: Samples taken during acute and convalescent COVID-19 were collected in the United States, Italy and Spain. T cells, B-cell-depleted T cells, or PBMCs provided the cDNA or gDNA that served as material.

Source study methods: It was from reference gene primer amplification that nucleated cell counts were estimated. TCRdb's copy holds only in-frame clones and misses some; the assay was immunoSEQ multiplex PCR. V and J calls and clone size come straight from that table; D and trimming were deduced from the DNA. The sample holds about 290,000 clones, around four fifths seen once. CDR1 is MNHEY, CDR2 SVGAGI, per germline. The CDR3 totals 13 residues. Trimming removed 5 bases from V and 8 bases from J, with 14 bases in between. This clonotype originated in a woman in her 50s with active or convalescent COVID-19. The sample comprised peripheral blood. The J gene is TRBJ2-3, the V gene TRBV6-5, with D maybe TRBD2 (5 bases). The CDR3 DNA sequence: TGTGCCAGCAGTAAACCCGGGGAAACTACGCAGTATTTT. Its protein is CASSKPGETTQYF.